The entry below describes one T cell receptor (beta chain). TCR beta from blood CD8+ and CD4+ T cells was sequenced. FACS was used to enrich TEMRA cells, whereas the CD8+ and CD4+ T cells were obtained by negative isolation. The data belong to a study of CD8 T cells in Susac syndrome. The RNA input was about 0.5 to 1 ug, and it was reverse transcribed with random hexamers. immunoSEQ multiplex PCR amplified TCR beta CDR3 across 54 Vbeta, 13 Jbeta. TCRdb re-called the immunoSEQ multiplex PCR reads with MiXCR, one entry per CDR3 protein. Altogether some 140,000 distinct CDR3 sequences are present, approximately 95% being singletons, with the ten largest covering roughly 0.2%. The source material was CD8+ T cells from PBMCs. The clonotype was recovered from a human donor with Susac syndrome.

In DNA, the CDR3 is TGCGCCAGCACCCCCTTGGGAACTAGCGGCACTTACGAGCAGTACTTC. It yields the protein CASTPLGTSGTYEQYF. This sequence joins TRBV4-1 and TRBJ2-7, with TRBD2 identical over 8 bases. With V trimmed by 7 bases and J by 4 bases, 15 bases remained unmatched. Germline CDR1 reads MGHRA; CDR2 reads YSYEKL. The CDR3 contains 16 residues.